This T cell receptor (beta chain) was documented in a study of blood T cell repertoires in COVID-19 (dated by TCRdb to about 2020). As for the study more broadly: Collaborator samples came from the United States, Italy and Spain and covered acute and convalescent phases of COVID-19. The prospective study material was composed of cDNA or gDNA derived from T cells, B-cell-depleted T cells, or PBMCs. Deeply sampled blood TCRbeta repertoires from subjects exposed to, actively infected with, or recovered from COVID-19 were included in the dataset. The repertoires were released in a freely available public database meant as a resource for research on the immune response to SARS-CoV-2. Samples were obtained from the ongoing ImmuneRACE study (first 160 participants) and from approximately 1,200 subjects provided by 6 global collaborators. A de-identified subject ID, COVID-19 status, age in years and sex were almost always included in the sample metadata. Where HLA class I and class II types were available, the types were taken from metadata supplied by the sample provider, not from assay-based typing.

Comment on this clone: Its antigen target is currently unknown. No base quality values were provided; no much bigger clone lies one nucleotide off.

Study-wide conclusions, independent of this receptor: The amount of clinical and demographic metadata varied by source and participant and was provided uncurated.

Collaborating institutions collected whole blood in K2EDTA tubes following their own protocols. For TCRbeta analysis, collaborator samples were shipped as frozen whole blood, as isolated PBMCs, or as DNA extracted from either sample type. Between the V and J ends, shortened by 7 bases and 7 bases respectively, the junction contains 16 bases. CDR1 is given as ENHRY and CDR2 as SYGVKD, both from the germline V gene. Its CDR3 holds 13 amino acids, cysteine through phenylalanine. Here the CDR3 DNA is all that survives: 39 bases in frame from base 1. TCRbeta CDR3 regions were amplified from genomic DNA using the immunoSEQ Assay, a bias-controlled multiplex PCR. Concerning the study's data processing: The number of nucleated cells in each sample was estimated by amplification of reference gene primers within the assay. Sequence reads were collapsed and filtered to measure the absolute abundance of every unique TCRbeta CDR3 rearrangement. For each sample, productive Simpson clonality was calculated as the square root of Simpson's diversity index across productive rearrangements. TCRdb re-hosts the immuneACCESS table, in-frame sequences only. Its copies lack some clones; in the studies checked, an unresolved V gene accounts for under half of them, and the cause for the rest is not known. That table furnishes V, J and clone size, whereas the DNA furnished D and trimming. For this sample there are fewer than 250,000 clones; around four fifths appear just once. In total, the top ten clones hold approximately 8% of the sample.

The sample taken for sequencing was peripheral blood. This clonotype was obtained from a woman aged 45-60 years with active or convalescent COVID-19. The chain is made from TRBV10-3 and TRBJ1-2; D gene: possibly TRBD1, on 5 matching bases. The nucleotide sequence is TGTGCCATCAAGGCCAGGGAGGCCAGTGGCTACACCTTC. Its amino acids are CAIKAREASGYTF.